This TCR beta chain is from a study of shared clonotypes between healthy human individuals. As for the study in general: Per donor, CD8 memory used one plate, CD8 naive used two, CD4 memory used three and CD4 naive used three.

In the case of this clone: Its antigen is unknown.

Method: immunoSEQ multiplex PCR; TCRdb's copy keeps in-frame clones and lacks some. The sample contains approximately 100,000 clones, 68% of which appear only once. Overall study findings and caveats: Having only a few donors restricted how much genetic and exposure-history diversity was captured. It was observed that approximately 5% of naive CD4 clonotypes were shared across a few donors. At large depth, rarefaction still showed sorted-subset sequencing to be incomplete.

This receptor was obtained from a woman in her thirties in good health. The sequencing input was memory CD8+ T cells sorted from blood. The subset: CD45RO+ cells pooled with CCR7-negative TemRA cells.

The CDR3 sequence is CASSPPRDPGFYEQYF. CDR3 coding DNA: TGTGCCAGCTCACCCCCCAGGGATCCAGGGTTCTACGAGCAGTACTTC. This chain connects TRBV18 to TRBJ2-7, with D possibly being TRBD1 (5 bases). Trimming shortened V by 3 bases and J by 3 bases, and 18 bases separated the two germline ends. The CDR3 is made up of 16 amino acids. Germline values: CDR1 KGHSH, CDR2 LQKENI.